This T cell receptor beta chain emerged from a study of cytomegalovirus exposure and HLA in healthy donors. Study findings and constraints: One later analysis, an examination of the approximately 120 validation repertoires, found that first-cohort TCR clusters tended to co-occur in them. Altogether, about 160 TCR beta chains were recorded as cytomegalovirus-associated.

Germline-derived CDR1 and CDR2 are MGHRA and YSYEKL. This CDR3 region has 16 residues. Trimming shortened V by 0 bases and J by 8 bases, and 16 bases separated the two germline ends. Produced via immunoSEQ multiplex PCR; TCRdb's table is partial and in-frame only. The table includes tens of thousands of clones, 96% detected once. It was the approximately 130-subject validation cohort, separate from the roughly 700-subject first cohort, to which the donors belonged. This clone was counted once. Its target is unknown. The chain joins TRBV4-1 to TRBJ1-4; D gene uncertain. What was sequenced was PBMCs. The sequence was obtained from a man younger than 35 in good health and CMV-seronegative. CDR3 sequence reads: CASSQEVGRMREKLFF. The CDR3 nucleotides are TGCGCCAGCAGCCAAGAAGTAGGCAGGATGAGAGAAAAACTGTTTTTT.